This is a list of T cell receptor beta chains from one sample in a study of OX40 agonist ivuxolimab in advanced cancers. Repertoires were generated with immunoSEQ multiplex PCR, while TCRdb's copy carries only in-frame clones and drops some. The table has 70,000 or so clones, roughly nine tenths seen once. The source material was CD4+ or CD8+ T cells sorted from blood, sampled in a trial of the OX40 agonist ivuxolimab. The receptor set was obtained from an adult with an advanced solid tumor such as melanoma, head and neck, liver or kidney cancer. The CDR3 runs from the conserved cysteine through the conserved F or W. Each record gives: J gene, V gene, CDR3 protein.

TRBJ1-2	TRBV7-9	CASATGGRWGYTF
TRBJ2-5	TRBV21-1	CASSKGWDRAQETQYF
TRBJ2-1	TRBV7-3	CASSRTVAGGLGNEQFF
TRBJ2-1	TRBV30	CAWSAIEAQFF
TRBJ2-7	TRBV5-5	CASSFDGGPTYEQYF
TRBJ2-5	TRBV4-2	CASSQGGQETQYF
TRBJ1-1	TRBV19	CASSMGTEAFF
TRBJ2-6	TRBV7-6	CASSLVSGTPGANVLTF
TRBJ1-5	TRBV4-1	CASSQGLGQPQHF
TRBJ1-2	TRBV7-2	CASSFLFGGPYGYTF
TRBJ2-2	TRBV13	CASSPRLLAGLSGELFF
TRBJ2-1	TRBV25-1	CASSSEKGEQFF
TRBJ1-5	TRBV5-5	CASTVSQGQPQHF
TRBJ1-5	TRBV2	CASSGGPGNQPQHF
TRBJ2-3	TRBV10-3	CAISVLWGDQDTQYF
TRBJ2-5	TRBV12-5	CASGLAGLETQYF
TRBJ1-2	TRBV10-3	CAISEAGTDPRRGYGYTF
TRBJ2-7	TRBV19	CASSRTLSGYEQYF
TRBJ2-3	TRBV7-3	CASSLAGGIADTQYF
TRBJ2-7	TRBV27	CASSLIAGRGPYEQYF
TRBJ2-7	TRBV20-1	CSARADREQYF
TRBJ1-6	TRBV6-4	CASSPTGTAYNSPLHF
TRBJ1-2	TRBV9	CASSETGAEYGYTF
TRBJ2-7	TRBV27	CASSPVSGTGSYEQYF
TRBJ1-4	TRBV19	CASSIDREGNEKLFF
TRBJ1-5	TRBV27	CASSLTGGSNQPQHF
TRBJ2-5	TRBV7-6	CASSLANRELETQYF
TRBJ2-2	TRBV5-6	CASSLANLRTGELFF
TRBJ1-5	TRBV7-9	CASSSLRQDQPQHF
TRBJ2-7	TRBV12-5	CASGLIQTQRGGIYEQYF
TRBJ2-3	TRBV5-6	CASSPPGQGRRDTQYF
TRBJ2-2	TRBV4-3	CASSQDSGLDTGELFF
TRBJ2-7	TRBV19	CASSPGQVSYEQYF
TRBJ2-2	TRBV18	CASGQSNTGELFF
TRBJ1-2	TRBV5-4	CASSPPGTDGYTF
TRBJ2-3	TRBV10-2	CASIYGGGPTDTQYF
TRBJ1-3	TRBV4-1	CASSPRGGEVSGNTIYF
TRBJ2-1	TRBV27	CASSSSGSVEQFF
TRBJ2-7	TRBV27	CASSLARGVVHEQYF
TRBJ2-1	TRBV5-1	CASTLLGGPNNEQFF
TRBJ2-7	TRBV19	CASRGRTGIGSYEQYF
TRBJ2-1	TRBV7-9	CASSFTAEGLYNEQFF
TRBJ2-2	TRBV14	CASSQDQAQTRNTGELFF
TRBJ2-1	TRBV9	CASRQTSGPANEQFF
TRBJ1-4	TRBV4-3	CASSPLSTNEKLFF
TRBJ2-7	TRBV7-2	CASSLDLSYEQYF
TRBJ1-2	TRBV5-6	CASVDLRGDGYTF
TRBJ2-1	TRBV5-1	CASSLAITSYNEQFF
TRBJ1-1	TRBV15	CATSRSRQTGYTEAFF
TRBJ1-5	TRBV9	CASSVEAHPNQPQHF
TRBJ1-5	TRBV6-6	CASSYSNDAEHF
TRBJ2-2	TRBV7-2	CASSHPYTGELFF
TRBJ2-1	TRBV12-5	CASEGQGGIEQFF
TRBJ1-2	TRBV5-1	CASSPSDRGYTF
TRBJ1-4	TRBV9	CASSVGDGGNEKLFF